A selection of T cell receptor beta chains follows, all from one sample in a study of blood T cell repertoires in COVID-19. The protocol was immunoSEQ multiplex PCR, while the TCRdb copy is restricted to in-frame clones and leaves out a portion. The data show some 85,000 clones, 89% seen once. Material: peripheral blood. Every receptor here comes from a man aged 50 to 59 with acute or convalescent COVID-19. Both conserved end residues are part of each CDR3. Fields, in order: clone size, V gene, D gene, J gene, CDR3 protein, CDR3 DNA. A D gene is named only where the DNA matches it firmly. A row's size may be missing; if present it is once, few, many or a size class.

NA	TRBV5-1	NA	TRBJ2-7	CASSLSPVAGDEQYF	TGCGCCAGCAGCCTATCTCCCGTGGCAGGGGACGAGCAGTACTTC
NA	TRBV19	TRBD1	TRBJ2-5	CASNTGVSQETQYF	TGTGCCAGTAACACAGGGGTGTCCCAAGAGACCCAGTACTTC
NA	TRBV10-3	TRBD2	TRBJ2-2	CAIRLAVNTGELFF	TGTGCCATCAGACTAGCGGTGAACACCGGGGAGCTGTTTTTT
NA	TRBV7-2	TRBD2	TRBJ2-2	CASSPGRGAIGELFF	TGTGCCAGCAGCCCCGGGCGGGGGGCGATCGGGGAGCTGTTTTTT
NA	TRBV30	TRBD1	TRBJ1-1	CAWTGTANTEAFF	TGTGCCTGGACCGGGACAGCCAACACTGAAGCTTTCTTT
NA	TRBV5-4	TRBD1	TRBJ1-1	CASSLTRTGGLVTEAFF	TGTGCCAGCAGCTTGACCCGGACAGGGGGTTTGGTCACTGAAGCTTTCTTT
NA	TRBV13	NA	TRBJ1-1	CAGALNTEAFF	TGTGCCGGAGCACTCAACACTGAAGCTTTCTTT
NA	TRBV5-5	NA	TRBJ1-2	CASSDRLGAYGYTF	TGTGCCAGCAGCGACAGACTCGGTGCCTATGGCTACACCTTC
NA	TRBV5-4	NA	TRBJ2-3	CASSLPADTQYF	TGTGCCAGCAGCTTGCCCGCAGATACGCAGTATTTT
once	TRBV2	NA	TRBJ1-2	CASSDTTDNYGYTF	TGTGCCAGCAGTGACACCACAGATAACTATGGCTACACCTTC
NA	TRBV3-1/TRBV3-2	NA	TRBJ1-2	CASSQDIQGLWYGYTF	TGTGCCAGCAGCCAAGATATTCAGGGCCTGTGGTATGGCTACACCTTC
NA	TRBV7-2	NA	TRBJ2-7	CASSLGPGQTYEQYF	TGTGCCAGCAGCCTAGGCCCGGGACAAACCTACGAGCAGTACTTC
NA	TRBV11-1	NA	TRBJ2-4	CASSLGGATLNIQYF	TGTGCCAGCAGCTTAGGTGGGGCCACATTGAACATTCAGTACTTC
NA	TRBV2	NA	TRBJ2-1	CASSEGLAFGEQFF	TGTGCCAGCAGTGAGGGCTTGGCTTTCGGTGAGCAGTTCTTC
few	TRBV11-2	TRBD1	TRBJ2-7	CASSPGTGLTYEQYF	TGTGCCAGCAGCCCCGGGACAGGTCTTACCTACGAGCAGTACTTC
NA	TRBV2	NA	TRBJ1-5	CASSEARGSNQPQHF	TGTGCCAGCAGTGAAGCGAGGGGGAGCAATCAGCCCCAGCATTTT
NA	TRBV15	NA	TRBJ1-1	CATSRVRGSVTEAFF	TGTGCCACCAGCAGAGTTAGGGGGAGCGTCACTGAAGCTTTCTTT
NA	TRBV30	NA	TRBJ1-2	CAWSPGGDVDGYTF	TGTGCCTGGAGTCCCGGCGGCGACGTAGATGGCTACACCTTC
NA	TRBV5-1	TRBD1	TRBJ1-2	CASSLGTGQAYGYTF	TGCGCCAGCAGCTTGGGGACGGGACAGGCGTATGGCTACACCTTC
NA	TRBV5-6	NA	TRBJ1-2	CASSLGQYDYGYTF	TGTGCCAGCAGCTTGGGACAGTACGACTATGGCTACACCTTC
NA	TRBV5-1	NA	TRBJ1-6	CASSLGAGNSPLHF	TGCGCCAGCAGCTTGGGGGCAGGGAATTCACCCCTCCACTTT
many	TRBV14	TRBD1	TRBJ1-5	CASNAGGPSNQPQHF	TGTGCCAGCAACGCAGGGGGCCCGAGCAATCAGCCCCAGCATTTT
NA	TRBV27	TRBD1	TRBJ1-6	CASSPPGTAGHILSPLHF	TGTGCCAGCAGTCCCCCGGGGACAGCAGGTCATATTTTGTCACCCCTCCACTTT
NA	TRBV11-2	NA	TRBJ2-2	CASSMRAGNTGELFF	TGTGCCAGCAGCATGCGGGCGGGGAACACCGGGGAGCTGTTTTTT
NA	TRBV5-1	TRBD1	TRBJ1-6	CASSYGTGGSPLHF	TGCGCCAGCTCGTATGGGACAGGGGGCTCACCCCTCCACTTT
few	TRBV18	NA	TRBJ1-5	CASSPVGQYQPQHF	TGTGCCAGCTCACCAGTAGGACAATATCAGCCCCAGCATTTT
NA	TRBV6-2/TRBV6-3	TRBD2	TRBJ2-1	CASSYSPPSGLYNEQFF	TGTGCCAGCAGTTACTCTCCGCCTAGCGGGCTTTACAATGAGCAGTTCTTC
NA	TRBV5-1	NA	TRBJ2-3	CASSPLRVDTDTQYF	TGCGCCAGCAGCCCCCTCAGGGTAGACACAGATACGCAGTATTTT
once	TRBV5-6	NA	TRBJ1-2	CASRAGYNYGYTF	TGTGCCAGCAGGGCGGGGTACAACTATGGCTACACCTTC
NA	TRBV28	TRBD1	TRBJ2-5	CASSATTGGRQETQYF	TGTGCCAGCAGTGCCACGACAGGGGGCCGCCAAGAGACCCAGTACTTC
few	TRBV7-9	NA	TRBJ1-5	CASSMDGIGPQHF	TGTGCCAGCAGCATGGACGGGATTGGGCCCCAGCATTTT
few	TRBV24-1	NA	TRBJ2-2	CATSDWATGELFF	TGTGCCACCAGTGATTGGGCTACCGGGGAGCTGTTTTTT
NA	TRBV3-1/TRBV3-2	NA	TRBJ1-2	CASSLRGASNYGYTF	TGTGCCAGCAGCCTTAGGGGCGCTTCTAACTATGGCTACACCTTC
NA	TRBV15	NA	TRBJ2-6	CATSRVPVSGANVLTF	TGTGCCACCAGCAGAGTTCCGGTCTCTGGGGCCAACGTCCTGACTTTC
once	TRBV27	NA	TRBJ1-1	CASNHRGANTEAFF	TGTGCCAGCAACCATAGGGGCGCGAACACTGAAGCTTTCTTT
NA	TRBV7-2	TRBD1	TRBJ1-1	CASSFAGQGSTEAFF	TGTGCCAGCAGCTTTGCCGGACAGGGTAGCACTGAAGCTTTCTTT